This TCR beta chain was identified during a study of regulatory T cells in long-lasting Graves disease. Study-level information: Positive TSH receptor antibodies alongside over 5 years of antithyroid drugs were what marked Graves' disease as persistent. Study-level findings and limits: In persistent patients, shared public clonotypes (around 2,600) outnumbered those in new patients (around 1,000).

Assembly of TCR beta libraries relied on iRepertoire HTBI primers together with Arm-PCR of CDR3 regions. MiXCR, applied by TCRdb to the multiplex PCR reads, yields one record per CDR3 protein. The table has about 400,000 distinct CDR3 sequences, 20% seen once; the top ten hold more than 20%. Comments on this clonotype: The antigen remains unidentified. One base away lies a much larger clone, so this may be a sequencing read error.

Described time point: persistent/refractory GD, antithyroid drugs over 5 years with positive TRAb. PBMC RNA was the source of the TCR library. Staff drew roughly 10 milliliters of peripheral blood into EDTA tubes. The TCR was taken from a female donor with Graves disease. The sequenced sample was peripheral blood mononuclear cells (PBMCs), obtained when the disease was refractory, from a patient treated with antithyroid drugs.

This CDR3 is CASGTRQGNAEAFF. The CDR3 DNA reads TGTGCCAGCGGCACCCGACAGGGGAACGCTGAAGCTTTCTTT. The chain carries TRBV6-2 or TRBV6-3 and TRBJ1-1, with 8 bases aligning to TRBD1. The CDR3 runs 14 residues. In germline, CDR1 is MNHEY, CDR2 SVGEGT.